The clone carrying this T cell receptor beta chain was recorded many times. The sample comes from a study of T cells in Graves' hyperthyroidism and ophthalmopathy. Germline lookup yields CDR1 MDHEN and CDR2 SYDVKM. The CDR3 runs to 14 residues. With V trimmed by 5 bases and J by 3 bases, 4 bases remained unmatched. Amplification of TCR beta CDR3 regions was performed using RNA transcripts as template. During a first-round RT-PCR of the TCR CDR3, the HTBI primer set was used. One entry per CDR3 protein results from TCRdb running MiXCR on the multiplex PCR reads. The top ten hold about a tenth of the sample, which has hundreds of thousands of distinct CDR3 sequences, approximately 15% seen once. Investigators excluded patients with uncontrolled infection, other autoimmune disease, pregnancy or lactation. An approximately 10 ml volume of fresh peripheral blood provided the PBMCs.

The chain is built from TRBV28 and TRBJ2-3; 8 nucleotides match TRBD2. This receptor was obtained from a woman younger than 35 with Graves' hyperthyroidism. The sequenced sample consisted of blood. CDR3 coding DNA: TGTGCCAGCAGTAACGGACTAGCTACAGATACGCAGTATTTT. Amino acids: CASSNGLATDTQYF.